Reported below is one T cell receptor (beta chain). The data were produced by immunoSEQ multiplex PCR, yet TCRdb's version contains in-frame clones alone and is incomplete. The sample shows over 150,000 clones, about 90% of them seen only once. The sample is drawn from a study of blood T cell repertoires in COVID-19. This CDR3 spans 15 amino acids. After removal of 3 bases from V and 5 bases from J, the junction contained 6 bases not matched to a gene. The V gene's germline CDR1 is SGHAT and CDR2 FQNNGV. Sequencing used peripheral blood. This receptor was taken from a man aged 45-65 years with acute or convalescent COVID-19. This chain joins TRBV11-2 and TRBJ2-5, with 10 bases that match TRBD2. CDR3 DNA: TGTGCCAGCAGCTTGCTAGCGGGGGTCGTGGAGACCCAGTACTTC. Translating gives CASSLLAGVVETQYF.